This record covers a single T cell receptor beta chain. The target of this receptor is not known. Base-call qualities are not available, and no considerably larger clone is one nucleotide away. This record belongs to a study of monozygotic twins with cystic fibrosis (dated by TCRdb to the early 2020s). About the study as a whole: Barcoded libraries were prepared from about 3 micrograms of fragmented DNA with roughly 16 PCR cycles. TCR beta repertoires were compared within and between 16 monozygotic twin pairs with cystic fibrosis so that genetic influence on V and J gene usage could be assessed. Made up mostly of children and adolescents, the cohort included ten female and six male twin pairs ranging in age from about 2.0 to 36.4 years, with a median of around 9.1 years. Twins were ranked among some 1,000 cohort participants for weight-for-height and FEVPerc (FEV1 disease centile) at the day of blood sampling. Data for three of the twin pairs had been reported previously in another context.

TCR beta CDR3 regions were amplified by multiplex PCR using the immunoSEQ immune profiling system, following the manufacturer's instructions. An Illumina NextSeq system was used to carry out the sequencing. The authors processed their data as follows. Sequence data were processed on the immunoSEQ Analyzer platform, and clonality was calculated as the square root of Simpson's index of productive rearrangements. Jensen-Shannon distance served as the measure of similarity in V and J usage, while OLGA was used to compute CDR3 generation probabilities. The immuneACCESS database (August 2020) and VDJdb (December 2020) were searched for shared CDR3 sequences. TCRdb re-hosts the immuneACCESS table, in-frame sequences only. Its copies lack some clones; in the studies checked, an unresolved V gene accounts for under half of them, and the cause for the rest is not known. From that table come the V and J calls and clone size; the DNA was used to work out D and trimming. This sample has some 33,000 clones in its table, and 85% to 95% of those were observed once. The biggest ten clones account for about 0.2% of the sample.

General conclusions and limits of the study: Monozygotic CF twin pairs shared significantly more nucleotide-identical clonotypes within each pair than unrelated CF individuals shared with one another (P = 0.000026, Mann-Whitney). No association turned up between shared CDR3 numbers and age, concordance or disease severity, and the cohort was small. Simpson clonality was generally low (median about 0.009), suggesting a naive-dominated repertoire, with higher clonality in the most severely affected patients. V gene usage was most similar to the co-twin in 13 of 16 pairs, and J usage was most similar to the co-twin in 8 of 16 pairs, which suggests genetic constraints.

The twin pairs came from the European Cystic Fibrosis Twin and Sibling Study Cohort, which recruited patients from 150 or so CF clinics across 14 European countries. Zygosity and CFTR genotype were confirmed in-house, and zygosity was tested by multiplex PCR of nine short tandem repeat loci. Peripheral blood was sampled from each twin, and clinical parameters were recorded on the day of blood sampling. Genomic DNA was isolated from peripheral blood cells with phenol/chloroform and kept in TE buffer at 4 degrees C. The CDR3 covers 13 residues, taking in both the cysteine and the phenylalanine. Only CDR3 DNA is held: 39 bases, read in frame from base 1. For CDR1 and CDR2, the germline V gene lists MNHNS and SASEGT. V and J are truncated by 11 bases and 3 bases respectively, leaving an intervening sequence of 17 bases.

The sequence derives from a boy aged 2 to 10 with cystic fibrosis. The sample taken for sequencing was blood. Rearrangement joined TRBV6-1 to TRBJ2-7; a tentative D call is TRBD2 (6 bases match). In nucleotide form, the sequence is TGTGCCGCAAGAATAGCGGCAGACTACGAGCAGTACTTC. Translated, this is CAARIAADYEQYF.